Following are 8 T cell receptor beta chains from one sample sequenced in a study of T cell responses to AZD1222 COVID-19 vaccine. The method was immunoSEQ multiplex PCR; TCRdb's version includes in-frame clones alone and lacks a portion of them. The table has under 150,000 clones, about 91% seen once; the top ten hold about 6%. The sequences come from peripheral blood, collected 28 days after the second AZD1222 dose. The receptors were gathered from an adult who received the AZD1222 COVID-19 vaccine.

The chain couples TRBV2 to TRBJ1-3; D gene unclear. Per germline, CDR1 SNHLY and CDR2 FYNNEI. The V gene lost 4 bases and the J gene lost 4 bases, with 8 bases spanning the gap. The CDR3 consists of 13 residues. The CDR3 bases are TGTGCCAGCAGTGGAAGGATCGGAAACACCATATATTTT. This gives the protein CASSGRIGNTIYF.

In this sample, this clone turned up once. The CDR3 nucleotides read TGTGCCAGCAGTTTTCTGGCAGAGAGCACAGATACGCAGTATTTT. Translation: CASSFLAESTDTQYF. This chain links TRBV28 with TRBJ2-3; D is unclear. The V end lost 3 bases, the J end lost 0 bases, and 10 bases lay between the germline ends. The CDR3 runs 15 residues. The germline gives CDR1 MDHEN, CDR2 SYDVKM.

The V gene is TRBV7-3, the J gene TRBJ1-1; tentative D call: TRBD1 (5 bases). CDR3 length: 13 amino acids. Germline CDR1 SGHTA, CDR2 FQGTGA. V shed 5 bases and J shed 4 bases, with 11 bases lying between them. DNA for the CDR3: TGTGCCAGCAGCCGAGGTGGGGGCACTGAAGCTTTCTTT. Protein product: CASSRGGGTEAFF.

The chain has TRBV6-5 and TRBJ1-6; the D is unclear. Trimming took 9 bases from V and 9 from J, leaving 15 bases between them. CDR1 and CDR2 (germline): MNHEY, SVGAGI. This CDR3 spans 13 amino acids. The CDR3 sequence is CASRSSGGSPLHF. The CDR3 DNA is TGTGCCAGTCGGAGTTCGGGTGGTTCACCCCTCCACTTT.

V gene TRBV9 combines with J gene TRBJ2-2; possibly TRBD1 for D (6 bases). The CDR3 has 13 amino acids. Germline loops: CDR1 SGDLS, CDR2 YYNGEE. Trimming removed 1 base from V and 6 bases from J, with 7 bases in between. CDR3 sequence: CASSVRGSGELFF. In DNA, the CDR3 is TGTGCCAGCAGCGTAAGGGGGTCCGGGGAGCTGTTTTTT.

Only one count was recorded for this clone. The chain couples TRBV7-2 to TRBJ1-3, with D unresolved. The germline V gene encodes CDR1 SGHTA and CDR2 FQGNSA. Trimming pared 1 base from V and 0 bases from J, leaving 10 bases between. This CDR3 has 16 residues. The DNA for the CDR3 is TGTGCCAGCAGCTTAGATATGCTTAGCTCTGGAAACACCATATATTTT. Translation: CASSLDMLSSGNTIYF.

The rearrangement uses TRBV7-8 and TRBJ1-5, with 7 bases aligning to TRBD1. There are 14 residues in the CDR3. J gave up 4 bases and V 3 bases, and 3 bases lay outside the gene matches. Germline V gives CDR1 SGHVS, CDR2 FQNEAQ. CDR3 residues: CASSFSDRNQPQHF. In DNA, the CDR3 is TGTGCCAGCAGCTTCTCGGACAGGAATCAGCCCCAGCATTTT.

This clone was seen only once. CDR3 region: CASSKECWEAGEQYF. DNA for the CDR3: TGTGCCAGCAGCAAAGAATGCTGGGAAGCGGGCGAGCAGTACTTC. This chain joins TRBV21-1 and TRBJ2-7; no DNA check was done on the table's D call, TRBD2. TRBV21-1 is shown as a pseudogene. This CDR3 contains 15 residues.